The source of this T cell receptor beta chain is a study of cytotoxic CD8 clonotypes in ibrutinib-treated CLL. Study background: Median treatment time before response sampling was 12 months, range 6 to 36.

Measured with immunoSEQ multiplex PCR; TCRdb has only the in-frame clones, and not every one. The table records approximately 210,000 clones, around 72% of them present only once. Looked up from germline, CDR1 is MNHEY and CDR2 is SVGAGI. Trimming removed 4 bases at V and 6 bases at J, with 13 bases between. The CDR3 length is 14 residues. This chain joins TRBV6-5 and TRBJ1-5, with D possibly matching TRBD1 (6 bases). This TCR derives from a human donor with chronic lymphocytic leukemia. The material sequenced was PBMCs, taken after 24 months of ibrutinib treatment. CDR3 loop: CASSLNREVQPQHF. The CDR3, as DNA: TGTGCCAGCAGTTTGAACAGGGAAGTTCAGCCCCAGCATTTT.